Each of the 5 T cell receptor beta chains below was sequenced from the same sample in a study of PD-L1 blockade in urothelial cancer. Stated time point: peripheral blood 6 weeks after treatment start. Sequencing was performed with immunoSEQ multiplex PCR; in TCRdb, only in-frame clones are kept and a portion is missing. Among more than 45,000 clones listed, approximately 78% were seen once. Sequencing was performed on PBMCs, taken around atezolizumab (anti-PD-L1) treatment. The receptors were sampled from a man aged 70 or older with urothelial cancer.

This sequence joins TRBV6-5 and TRBJ2-7; TRBD1 agrees at 12 bases. This CDR3 spans 14 amino acids. J was trimmed by 4 bases and V by 10 bases; bases with no gene match: 8. Germline CDR1 is MNHEY and CDR2 is SVGAGI. The chain's CDR3 is CATLRGQGAYEQYF. The CDR3 nucleotides are TGTGCCACCCTCCGGGGACAGGGGGCATACGAGCAGTACTTC.

V gene TRBV11-3 combines with J gene TRBJ2-3; D not resolved. Germline CDR1 and CDR2: SGHNT and YENEEA. V lost 3 bases and J 10 bases, leaving 14 bases between the germline ends. The CDR3 is made up of 13 amino acids. Here the CDR3 DNA reads TGTGCCAGCAGCTTTAATGCGGAGATGGCGCAGTATTTT. Its translation: CASSFNAEMAQYF.

This chain links TRBV5-5 with TRBJ2-5; TRBD2 agrees at 8 bases. Germline trimming cut 3 bases from V and 0 bases from J; bases unmatched to any gene: 10. Germline V gives CDR1 SGHKS, CDR2 YYEKEE (reference sequence). The CDR3 is 17 amino acids. The CDR3 reads CASSYTGRGGYQETQYF. DNA of the CDR3: TGTGCCAGCAGCTACACTGGCCGGGGGGGATACCAAGAGACCCAGTACTTC.

V gene TRBV9 combines with J gene TRBJ2-7; possibly TRBD2 for D (5 bases). V lost 3 bases, J lost 0 bases, and 7 bases lay in between. The CDR3 is made up of 13 amino acids. Germline CDR1 and CDR2: SGDLS and YYNGEE. The CDR3 spells CASSAGYSYEQYF. CDR3 nucleotide sequence: TGTGCCAGCAGCGCGGGATACTCCTACGAGCAGTACTTC.

The rearrangement uses TRBV4-1 and TRBJ2-3; D possibly corresponds to TRBD2 (5 bases). V was trimmed by 0 bases and J by 5 bases, leaving 15 bases between them. Germline CDR1 MGHRA, CDR2 YSYEKL. This CDR3 contains 16 residues. CDR3 residues: CASSQDGRAAGDTQYF. For the CDR3, the DNA is TGCGCCAGCAGCCAAGACGGTCGGGCGGCGGGAGATACGCAGTATTTT.